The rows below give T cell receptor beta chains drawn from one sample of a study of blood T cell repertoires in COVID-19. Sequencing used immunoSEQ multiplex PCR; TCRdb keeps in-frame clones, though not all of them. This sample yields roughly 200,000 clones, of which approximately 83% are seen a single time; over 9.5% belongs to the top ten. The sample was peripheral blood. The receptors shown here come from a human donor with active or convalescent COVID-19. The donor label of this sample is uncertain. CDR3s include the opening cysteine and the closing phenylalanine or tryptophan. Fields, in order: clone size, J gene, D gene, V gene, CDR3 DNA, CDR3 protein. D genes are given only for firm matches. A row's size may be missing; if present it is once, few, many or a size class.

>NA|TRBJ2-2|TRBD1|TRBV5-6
TGTGCCAGCAGCCTCCGACAGGGCGGGGAGCTGTTTTTT
CASSLRQGGELFF
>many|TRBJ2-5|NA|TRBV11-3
TGTGCCAGCAGCTCAGGCCAGGGGGGAATACAAGAGACCCAGTACTTC
CASSSGQGGIQETQYF
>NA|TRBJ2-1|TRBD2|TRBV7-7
TGTGCTAGCAGCGCAAGTGAGGGAACGGGAGGGGGGCGTGGGGAGCAGTTCTTC
CASSASEGTGGGRGEQFF
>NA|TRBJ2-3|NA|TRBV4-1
TGCGCCAGCAGCCAAGATCCGACTTCGGCAACGCAGTATTTT
CASSQDPTSATQYF
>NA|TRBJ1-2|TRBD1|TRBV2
TGTGCCAGCAGACCGGGACAGTATGGCTACACCTTC
CASRPGQYGYTF
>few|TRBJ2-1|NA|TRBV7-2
TGTGCCAGCAGCTTAGATGGCGGGGTAAGCTACAATGAGCAGTTCTTC
CASSLDGGVSYNEQFF
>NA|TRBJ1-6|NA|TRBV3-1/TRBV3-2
TGTGCCAGCAGCCAAGGGAATAGGGGCGGTTCACCCCTCCACTTT
CASSQGNRGGSPLHF
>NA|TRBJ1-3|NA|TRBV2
TGTGCCAGCAGTGAAGACAGGGTTGAAAACACCATATATTTT
CASSEDRVENTIYF
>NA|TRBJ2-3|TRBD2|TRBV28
TGTGCCAGCAGTTCCCACGGAGCGGGGGACCCAGATACGCAGTATTTT
CASSSHGAGDPDTQYF
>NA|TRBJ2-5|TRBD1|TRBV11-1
TGTGCCAGCACCCGGAGACAGGGGGCGCGGGAGACCCAGTACTTC
CASTRRQGARETQYF
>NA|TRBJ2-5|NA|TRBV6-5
TGTGCCAGCAGTTCCGAACGGAGGCTGTACCAAGAGACCCAGTACTTC
CASSSERRLYQETQYF
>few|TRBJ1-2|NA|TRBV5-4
TGTGCCAGCAGCTCCGGCAGAGACAGAACTAACTATGGCTACACCTTC
CASSSGRDRTNYGYTF
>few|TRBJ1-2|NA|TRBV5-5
TGTGCCAGCAGCTTGTCTGTGGACAGATTTAACTATGGCTACACCTTC
CASSLSVDRFNYGYTF
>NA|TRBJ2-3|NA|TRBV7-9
TGTGCCAGCAGCTACGGATTCGTGACGGGGTATTTT
CASSYGFVTGYF
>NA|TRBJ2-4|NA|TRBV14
TGTGCCAGCAGCCAAGATTCTGGGACTCTTATTCAGTACTTC
CASSQDSGTLIQYF
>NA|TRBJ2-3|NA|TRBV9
TGTGCCAGCAGCGTAGCTACTCGGGAGAGTACGCAGTATTTT
CASSVATRESTQYF
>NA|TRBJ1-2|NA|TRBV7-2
TGTGCCAGCAGCTCACATGGGGCAGCCGAAGCTTATTATGGCTACACCTTC
CASSSHGAAEAYYGYTF
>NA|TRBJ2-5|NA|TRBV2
TGTGCCAGCAGTGGCCGCGGGGCGGAGACCCAGTACTTC
CASSGRGAETQYF
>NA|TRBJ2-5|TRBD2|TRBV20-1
TGCAGTGCTAGTGACGGTGCTAGCGGGAGGAGCCGAGAGACCCAGTACTTC
CSASDGASGRSRETQYF
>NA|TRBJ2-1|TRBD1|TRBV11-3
TGTGCCAGCAGCTTAGGAGACAGGGGGTATGAGCAGTTCTTC
CASSLGDRGYEQFF
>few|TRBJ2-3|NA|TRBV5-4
TGTGCCAGCTCCTCCGTCGGGGGTACGCAGTATTTT
CASSSVGGTQYF
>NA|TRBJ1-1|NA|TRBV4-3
TGCGCCAGCAGGGCAGCGGTCGGCACTGAAGCTTTCTTT
CASRAAVGTEAFF
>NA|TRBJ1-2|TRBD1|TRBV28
TGTGCCAGCAGTCTCGGGGGACAGACTATTGACTATGGCTACACCTTC
CASSLGGQTIDYGYTF
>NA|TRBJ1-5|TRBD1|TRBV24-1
TGTGCCACCAGACAGGGGAGCGGTCAGCCCCAGCATTTT
CATRQGSGQPQHF
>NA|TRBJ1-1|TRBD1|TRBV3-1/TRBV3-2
TGTGCCAGCAGCGGGGACAGCCAGAACACTGAAGCTTTCTTT
CASSGDSQNTEAFF
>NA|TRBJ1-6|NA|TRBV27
TGTGCCAGCAGCAGCGGGACCTTTAATTCACCCCTCCACTTT
CASSSGTFNSPLHF
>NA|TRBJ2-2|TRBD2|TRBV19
TGTGCCAGTAGCGGGGAGGGAATTTCGAACACCGGGGAGCTGTTTTTT
CASSGEGISNTGELFF
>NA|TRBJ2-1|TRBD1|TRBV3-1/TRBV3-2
TGTGCCAGCAGCGACAGGGTTGTCGGTAATGAGCAGTTCTTC
CASSDRVVGNEQFF
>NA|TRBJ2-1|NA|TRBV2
TGTGCCAGCACCGCCGGAGGAGTGCTTAAGCAGTTCTTC
CASTAGGVLKQFF
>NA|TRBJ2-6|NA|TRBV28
TGTGCCAGCAGCCATTCTCCCGGGGGGGCCAACGTCCTGACTTTC
CASSHSPGGANVLTF
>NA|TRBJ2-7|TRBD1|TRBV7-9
TGTGCCAGCAGCTCTCCCGGGACAGGCTCCTACGAGCAGTACTTC
CASSSPGTGSYEQYF
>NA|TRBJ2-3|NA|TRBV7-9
TGTGCCAGCAGCCGCGGCGGGGCCCTAACAGATACGCAGTATTTT
CASSRGGALTDTQYF
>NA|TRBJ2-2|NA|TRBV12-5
TGTGCTAGTGGTTTGGTAGAGTCTTGGGAGGACACCGGGGAGCTGTTTTTT
CASGLVESWEDTGELFF
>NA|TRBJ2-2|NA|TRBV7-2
TGTGCCAGCAGCTTGGACAGTCATAGGGCCGGGGAGCTGTTTTTT
CASSLDSHRAGELFF
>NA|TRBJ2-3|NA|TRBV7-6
TGTGCCAGCAGCTTGACACCAGATACGCAGTATTTT
CASSLTPDTQYF
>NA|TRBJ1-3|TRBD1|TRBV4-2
TGTGCCAGCAGCCAGGATGGACAGGGGTCTGGAAACACCATATATTTT
CASSQDGQGSGNTIYF
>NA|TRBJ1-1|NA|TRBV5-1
TGCGCCAGCAGCTCCACCAATACACGGAACACTGAAGCTTTCTTT
CASSSTNTRNTEAFF
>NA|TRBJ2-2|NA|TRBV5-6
TGTGCCAGCAGCTTGGCAGACACCGGGGAGCTGTTTTTT
CASSLADTGELFF
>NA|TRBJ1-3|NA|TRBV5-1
TGCGCCAGCAGCTTGTTTACAGGGAGCTCTGGAAACACCATATATTTT
CASSLFTGSSGNTIYF
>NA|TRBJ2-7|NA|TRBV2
TGTGCCAGCAGCGTAACGACAGGAAACTACGAGCAGTACTTC
CASSVTTGNYEQYF